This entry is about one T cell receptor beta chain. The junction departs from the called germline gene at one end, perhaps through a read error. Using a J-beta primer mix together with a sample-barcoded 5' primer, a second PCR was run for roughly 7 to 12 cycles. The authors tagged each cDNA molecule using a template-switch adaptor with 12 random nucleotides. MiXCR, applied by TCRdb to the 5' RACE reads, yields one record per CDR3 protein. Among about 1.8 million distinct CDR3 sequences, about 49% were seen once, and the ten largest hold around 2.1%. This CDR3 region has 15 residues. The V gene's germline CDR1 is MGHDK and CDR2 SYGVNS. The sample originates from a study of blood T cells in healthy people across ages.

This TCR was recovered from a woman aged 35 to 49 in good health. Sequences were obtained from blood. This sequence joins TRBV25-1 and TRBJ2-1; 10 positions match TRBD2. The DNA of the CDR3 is TGCGCCAGCAGTGGGGTAGCGGGGGGACGGAATGAGCAGTTCTTC. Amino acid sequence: CASSGVAGGRNEQFF.